What follows are 6 T cell receptor beta chains derived from one specimen sequenced in a study of blood T cell repertoires in COVID-19 (dated by TCRdb to about 2020). The library was generated by the immunoSEQ multiplex PCR assay. TCRdb mirrors the immuneACCESS table, restricted to in-frame sequences. Some clones are absent from its copies; in checked studies, under half trace to an unresolved V gene, and the reason for the others is unknown. The sample table contains more than 200,000 clones; only one count was recorded for about 88% of them. 0.72% of the sample belongs to the ten largest clones. The sequencing input was peripheral blood. These TCRs come from a man aged 35-49 years with acute or convalescent COVID-19.

This rearrangement joins TRBV5-1 to TRBJ2-4, with D perhaps TRBD1 (6 bases). The CDR3 runs 15 residues. Germline loops: CDR1 SGHRS, CDR2 YFSETQ. The V end was cut by 4 bases, the J end by 0 bases, with 11 bases between. CDR3: CASSTLTGAKNIQYF. The CDR3, as DNA: TGCGCCAGCAGCACACTGACAGGAGCCAAAAACATTCAGTACTTC.

This chain joins TRBV25-1 and TRBJ1-1; a possible D gene is TRBD1 (6 bases). The CDR3 has 13 amino acids. Trimming removed 8 bases from V and 6 bases from J, with 16 bases in between. Germline loops: CDR1 MGHDK, CDR2 SYGVNS. The CDR3 DNA reads TGTGCCAGCTCAACAGGGATGGGGGCTGAAGCTTTCTTT. Translation: CASSTGMGAEAFF.

The chain uses TRBV2 and TRBJ2-5; 8 nucleotides line up with TRBD2. CDR1 SNHLY and CDR2 FYNNEI come from the germline V gene. The V and J ends lost 8 bases and 2 bases, in that order; junction bases with no gene match: 10. The CDR3 extends over 15 amino acids. The CDR3 nucleotides are TGTGCCAGCTTACGATTTAGCGGGGTTCAAGAGACCCAGTACTTC. Translated: CASLRFSGVQETQYF.

This chain uses TRBV29-1 with TRBJ1-1; D ambiguous. Germline V lookup: CDR1 SQVTM, CDR2 ANQGSEA. Trimming cost V 7 bases and J 0 bases, with 15 bases left between them. The CDR3 sequence is 14 residues long. In DNA form, the CDR3 reads TGCAGCGCCTCTGGCAGGTGGGTGAACACTGAAGCTTTCTTT. Translated, it gives CSASGRWVNTEAFF.

The genes are TRBV7-2 and TRBJ2-1; D may be TRBD1 (5 bases). This CDR3 has 14 residues. Germline CDR1 and CDR2: SGHTA and FQGNSA. Trimming cost V 5 bases and J 5 bases, with 13 bases left between them. The CDR3 sequence is CASSRGNRNNEQFF. In nucleotides, the CDR3 is TGTGCCAGCAGCAGGGGTAATAGGAACAATGAGCAGTTCTTC.

The chain is built from TRBV7-2 and TRBJ2-1, with 11 nucleotides matching TRBD2. With V trimmed by 6 bases and J by 7 bases, 8 bases remained unmatched. Germline V gene sequence: CDR1 SGHTA, CDR2 FQGNSA. The CDR3 runs 15 residues. The CDR3 DNA reads as TGTGCCAGCAGGTTACCGGGACTAGCGGTAAATGAGCAGTTCTTC. It translates to CASRLPGLAVNEQFF.